This T cell receptor (beta chain) was captured in a study of human thymus T cells. This clone came up once. Its cognate antigen is unknown. Healthy Finnish infants undergoing corrective surgery for congenital heart defects were the donors. Half of the eight donors gave roughly 0.5-1 mL blood during surgery. All available leukocytes, rather than a set cell count, yielded the blood DNA. General study results and limits: Gene usage (both V and J) appeared biased in thymic and blood repertoires.

V lost 1 base and J lost 0, with 9 bases in between. The CDR3 contains 16 residues. Germline V gives CDR1 SGHTA, CDR2 FQGNSA. The data were produced by immunoSEQ multiplex PCR, yet TCRdb's version contains in-frame clones alone and is incomplete. The table records about 60,000 clones, 85% to 95% of them present only once. V usage is TRBV7-2 and J usage is TRBJ1-4, with D possibly being TRBD1 (5 bases). The sample was blood. This receptor was obtained from a boy under two years old with a congenital heart defect but otherwise immunologically healthy. The CDR3 DNA reads TGTGCCAGCAGCTTAGGGTGGGGCGCAACTAATGAAAAACTGTTTTTT. Protein product: CASSLGWGATNEKLFF.